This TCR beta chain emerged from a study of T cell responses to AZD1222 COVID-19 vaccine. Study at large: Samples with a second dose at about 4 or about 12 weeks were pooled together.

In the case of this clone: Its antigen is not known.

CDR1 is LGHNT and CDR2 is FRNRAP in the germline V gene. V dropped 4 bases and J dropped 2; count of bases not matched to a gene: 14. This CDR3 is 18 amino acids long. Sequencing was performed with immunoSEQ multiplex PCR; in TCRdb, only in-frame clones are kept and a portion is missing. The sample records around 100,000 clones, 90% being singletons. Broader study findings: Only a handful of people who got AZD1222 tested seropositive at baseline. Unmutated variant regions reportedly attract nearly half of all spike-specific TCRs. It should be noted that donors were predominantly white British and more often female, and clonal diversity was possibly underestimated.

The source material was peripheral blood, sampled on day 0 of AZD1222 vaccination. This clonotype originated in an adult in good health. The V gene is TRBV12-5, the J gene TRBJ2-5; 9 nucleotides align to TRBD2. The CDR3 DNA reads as TGTGCTAGTGGTTCAGTTTGGCGGGGGGGCCGAAGGCAAGAGACCCAGTACTTC. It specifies CASGSVWRGGRRQETQYF. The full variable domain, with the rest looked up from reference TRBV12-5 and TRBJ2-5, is DARVTQTPRHKVTEMGQEVTMRCQPILGHNTVFWYRQTMMQGLELLAYFRNRAPLDDSGMPKDRFSAEMPDATLATLKIQPSEPRDSAVYFCASGSVWRGGRRQETQYFGPGTRLLVL.